These 27 T cell receptor beta chains share one sample of origin, sequenced in a study of monozygotic twins with inflammatory bowel disease. TCRdb re-called the 5' RACE reads, yielding one record per CDR3 amino acid sequence without DNA. The table lists around 190,000 distinct CDR3 sequences. The sequencing sample was made of blood. These receptors originate from a human donor with ulcerative colitis or Crohn's disease, or a healthy co-twin of an affected twin (not recorded which).

The chain joins TRBV20-1 to TRBJ2-2; TCRdb's assignment of TRBD1 cannot be checked, as there is no DNA. Germline V gene sequence: CDR1 DFQATT, CDR2 SNEGSKA (reference sequence). This CDR3 contains 15 residues. CDR3 sequence reads: CSASSGTAGTGELFF.

This chain links TRBV6-1 with TRBJ2-7; TCRdb names TRBD1, which stays unverified in the absence of DNA. The CDR3 length is 14 residues. Looked up from germline, CDR1 is MNHNS and CDR2 is SASEGT. CDR3 in amino acids: CASSETGTVYEQYF.

The chain combines TRBV18 with TRBJ1-1; TCRdb returns TRBD1, unconfirmable since there is no DNA. CDR1 and CDR2 from the germline V gene are KGHSH and LQKENI. The CDR3 length is 15 residues. The CDR3 protein is CASSPLIQGTTEAFF.

The chain uses TRBV5-1 and TRBJ1-1; TCRdb designates TRBD1, a call that cannot be tested without DNA. The CDR3 is 16 residues long. CDR1 and CDR2 from the germline V gene are SGHRS and YFSETQ. The CDR3 protein is CASSRPTALRDTEAFF.

The chain has TRBV6-5 and TRBJ2-7; TCRdb designates TRBD2, a call that cannot be tested without DNA. This CDR3 contains 17 residues. CDR1 is MNHEY and CDR2 is SVGAGI in the germline V gene. CDR3 protein: CASSYSAAAGSNYEQYF.

The chain has TRBV14 and TRBJ1-4. The CDR3 spans 12 residues. Looked up from germline, CDR1 is SGHDN and CDR2 is FVKESK. The CDR3 here is CASSQDFEKLFF.

V is TRBV19 and J is TRBJ1-1; as DNA is missing, the TRBD1 call by TCRdb cannot be tested. The germline V gene has CDR1 LNHDA and CDR2 SQIVND (reference sequence). This CDR3 comprises 13 residues. CDR3 in amino acids: CASSYGQNTEAFF.

J is TRBJ2-1 and V is TRBV7-6; without DNA, the TCRdb call of TRBD2 cannot be checked. Germline V gives CDR1 SGHVS, CDR2 FNYEAQ. The CDR3 spans 15 residues. The CDR3 reads CASSAYLAGDDEQFF.

The rearrangement links TRBV20-1 to TRBJ1-4; the D gene TCRdb calls, TRBD1, cannot be checked with no DNA. This CDR3 has 14 residues. From germline, CDR1 is DFQATT and CDR2 SNEGSKA (reference sequence). The CDR3 loop reads CSAISGQRHEKLFF.

The chain combines TRBV2 with TRBJ2-7; as DNA is missing, the TRBD1 call by TCRdb cannot be tested. Per germline, CDR1 SNHLY and CDR2 FYNNEI. CDR3 length equals 12 residues. The CDR3 loop is CASSSGYYEQYF.

The gene calls are TRBV5-1 and TRBJ2-1; TCRdb calls TRBD1, which cannot be checked without DNA. The CDR3 covers 20 residues. Germline-derived CDR1 and CDR2 are SGHRS and YFSETQ. CDR3 in amino acids: CASSLAGGTGGEVLPVEQFF. Full variable domain (remainder filled in from reference TRBV5-1 and TRBJ2-1): KAGVTQTPRYLIKTRGQQVTLSCSPISGHRSVSWYQQTPGQGLQFLFEYFSETQRNKGNFPGRFSGRQFSNSRSEMNVSTLELGDSALYLCASSLAGGTGGEVLPVEQFFGPGTRLTVL.

This sequence joins TRBV18 and TRBJ2-1; TCRdb calls TRBD2, which cannot be checked without DNA. Germline values: CDR1 KGHSH, CDR2 LQKENI. The CDR3 spans 19 residues. This chain's CDR3 is CASSPGTSSLVQAYNEQFF.

The chain links TRBV29-1 to TRBJ1-1; no DNA is available, so the TRBD1 call from TCRdb remains unchecked. This CDR3 contains 11 residues. Germline V gives CDR1 SQVTM, CDR2 ANQGSEA. This CDR3 reads CSVSSGGWAFF.

This chain uses TRBV20-1 with TRBJ1-5; TCRdb reports TRBD1, a call that lacks DNA to check it against. Germline CDR1 and CDR2: DFQATT and SNEGSKA (reference sequence). CDR3 length: 15 residues. The CDR3 region is CSASGQREFNQPQHF.

This chain connects TRBV7-9 to TRBJ1-4; TCRdb outputs TRBD1, but without DNA this stays unchecked. Germline V gene lookup returns CDR1 SEHNR and CDR2 FQNEAQ (reference sequence). This CDR3 has 14 residues. Here the CDR3 reads CASSLQDRGEKLFF.

The chain combines TRBV6-2 or TRBV6-3 with TRBJ1-5. Germline V CDR1 and CDR2: MNHEY, SVGEGT. The CDR3 has 14 residues. The CDR3 region is CASKFGGSNQPQHF.

The chain joins TRBV27 to TRBJ1-1. Germline-derived CDR1 and CDR2 are MNHEY and SMNVEV (reference sequence). There are 15 residues in the CDR3. CDR3 sequence: CASSLSPTANTEAFF.

The chain is built from TRBV5-1 and TRBJ2-5; TCRdb outputs TRBD1, but without DNA this stays unchecked. In germline, CDR1 is SGHRS, CDR2 YFSETQ. The CDR3 contains 13 residues. CDR3 residues: CASSLYGKETQYF.

The chain carries TRBV7-9 and TRBJ1-2; with no DNA, the TCRdb D assignment of TRBD1 cannot be verified. This CDR3 has 15 residues. CDR1 is SEHNR, CDR2 FQNEAQ, per germline (reference sequence). This chain's CDR3 is CASSYKRDETDGYTF. The full variable domain, with the rest looked up from reference TRBV7-9 and TRBJ1-2, is DTGVSQNPRHKITKRGQNVTFRCDPISEHNRLYWYRQTLGQGPEFLTYFQNEAQLEKSRLLSDRFSAERPKGSFSTLEIQRTEQGDSAMYLCASSYKRDETDGYTFGSGTRLTVV.

The rearrangement links TRBV5-1 to TRBJ1-4. The CDR3 is 14 amino acids. Germline-derived CDR1 and CDR2 are SGHRS and YFSETQ. The CDR3: CASSLSGMDEKLFF.

The genes are TRBV20-1 and TRBJ2-7; there is no DNA to check the TCRdb D call of TRBD1. CDR3 length equals 14 residues. Per the germline V gene, CDR1 is DFQATT and CDR2 is SNEGSKA (reference sequence). CDR3 amino acids: CSARDRRGTYEQYF.

V gene TRBV18 combines with J gene TRBJ2-7; TCRdb's D call of TRBD1 is untestable without DNA. This CDR3 comprises 15 residues. Germline V gives CDR1 KGHSH, CDR2 LQKENI. CDR3 region: CASSPQRQDYYEQYF.

V and J are TRBV10-3 and TRBJ1-3; as DNA is missing, the TRBD1 call by TCRdb cannot be tested. This CDR3 region has 15 residues. CDR1 is ENHRY, CDR2 SYGVKD, per germline. The CDR3 sequence is CAISRDRGSGNTIYF.

The rearrangement uses TRBV11-2 and TRBJ2-1; TCRdb proposes TRBD1, but this gene call is untestable without DNA. This CDR3 has 15 amino acids. CDR1 and CDR2 from the germline V gene are SGHAT and FQNNGV. Here the CDR3 reads CASSLRPAGGHEQFF.

CDR3 sequence reads: CASSGLSSTGAHHYNYGYTF. The rearrangement links TRBV25-1 to TRBJ1-2; the D gene TCRdb calls, TRBD1, cannot be checked with no DNA. Looked up from germline, CDR1 is MGHDK and CDR2 is SYGVNS. The CDR3 totals 20 residues.

The V and J genes are TRBV4-2 and TRBJ1-6; TCRdb returns TRBD1, unconfirmable since there is no DNA. This CDR3 region has 17 residues. CDR1 and CDR2 (germline): LGHNA, YNFKEQ. The CDR3: CASSQDIPGVYNSPLHF.

The chain carries TRBV11-3 and TRBJ2-3; there is no DNA to check the TCRdb D call of TRBD2. From germline, CDR1 is SGHNT and CDR2 YENEEA. This CDR3 region has 19 residues. CDR3 protein: CARRLTPGISGASTDTQYF.